The present T cell receptor beta chain was sequenced within a study of long-term antiretroviral therapy in people with HIV. Study-level background: Of all samples, the earliest predate the 2015 immediate-ART recommendation by about a decade.

The samples comprised 1-10 million cryopreserved PBMC ahead of DNA extraction. The germline CDR1 and CDR2 sequences are SGHNT and YENEEA. Trimming took 0 bases from V and 3 from J, leaving 3 bases between them. The CDR3 is made up of 13 amino acids. The immunoSEQ assay was v3.0, run at survey level. TCRdb's copy holds only in-frame clones and misses some; the assay was immunoSEQ multiplex PCR. The table includes around 34,000 clones, around 85% detected once. The sample here was unsorted PBMCs, taken 1.5 years after starting antiretroviral therapy. The TCR sequence derives from a man in his late teens or twenties with HIV. The chain has TRBV11-3 and TRBJ2-1; D is uncertain. This CDR3 reads CASSLDHYNEQFF. The CDR3 DNA is TGTGCCAGCAGCTTAGATCACTACAATGAGCAGTTCTTC.